The source of this T cell receptor beta chain is a study of T cells after yellow fever vaccination. On the study more broadly: Any fraction with a low cell number was prepared using SMART-Seq v4 Ultra Low Input.

This clonotype was recorded a few times. Template switching by 5'RACE produced TCR cDNA, adding a universal primer site and UMIs. TCRdb reprocessed the 5' RACE reads via MiXCR and lists one record per CDR3 protein. This sample has around 46,000 distinct CDR3 sequences; roughly 7.1% occur once, and the top ten carry approximately 15%. The CDR3 has 14 residues. V lost 5 bases and J 1 base, leaving 11 bases between the germline ends. Overall study findings and caveats: At about 97% for CD4 and roughly 87% for CD8, most primary-vaccination clones showed up again after the booster. Researchers cautioned that FACS-sorted repertoires could harbor abundant clonotypes contaminating from the bulk population.

The chain couples TRBV12-3 or TRBV12-4 to TRBJ1-1, with a possible D match to TRBD1 (6 bases). The receptor comes from a man aged 30 to 39 who received the YFV17D yellow fever vaccine. The sample was CD8+ T cells not binding an NS4B(214-222) dextramer, sorted from PBMCs, taken 45 days after the yellow fever booster vaccination. DNA of the CDR3: TGTGCCAGCAGTCCCCTGGGACAGAACACTGAAGCTTTCTTT. Its translation is CASSPLGQNTEAFF.